The source of this T cell receptor beta chain is a study of blood T cell repertoires in COVID-19. Study details: Italy, Spain and the United States were the sources of the convalescent and acute COVID-19 samples. T cells, B-cell-depleted T cells, or PBMCs supplied cDNA or gDNA.

Per the original data handling: Amplification from reference gene primers served as the basis for estimated nucleated cell counts. Using immunoSEQ multiplex PCR, the repertoire was profiled, and TCRdb retains in-frame clones only, with some absent. The DNA gave D and trimming, while V, J and clone size come from that table. Of about 160,000 clones in the sample, around 80% were seen once. The CDR3 sequence is 15 residues long. Germline V lookup: CDR1 SGHTA, CDR2 FQGNSA. V lost 5 bases to trimming and J lost 5 bases; unmatched junction nucleotides: 10. This sequence joins TRBV7-2 and TRBJ2-5; 8 bases agree with TRBD1. The receptor was isolated from an elderly woman with acute or convalescent COVID-19. What was sequenced was peripheral blood. As DNA, the CDR3 is TGTGCCAGCAGCCAAGGCCGCAGGGGGCTGGAGACCCAGTACTTC. Protein sequence: CASSQGRRGLETQYF.